The rows below give T cell receptor beta chains drawn from one sample of a study of CD8+ T cells in alopecia areata. Here immunoSEQ multiplex PCR was the method, and the copy in TCRdb shows in-frame clones only, minus some. The sample consists of hundreds of thousands of clones, more than 45% of them appearing once. Sequencing used CD4+ T cells sorted from blood, obtained at week 0. These receptors all stem from a human donor with alopecia areata. Both conserved end residues are part of each CDR3. Each record gives: clone size, V gene, J gene, D gene, CDR3 protein, CDR3 DNA. D genes are given only for firm matches. A clone size is listed for some rows: how often the clone was seen (once, few, many), or a class if it is expanded.

clone_size: .; v_call: TRBV14; j_call: TRBJ2-5; d_call: .; cdr3_aa: CASSHWAGQETQYF; cdr3_nt: TGTGCCAGCAGCCACTGGGCGGGACAAGAGACCCAGTACTTC
clone_size: .; v_call: TRBV4-1; j_call: TRBJ2-1; d_call: TRBD2; cdr3_aa: CASSQEGTSGGHGRNNEQFF; cdr3_nt: TGCGCCAGCAGCCAAGAAGGGACTAGCGGGGGTCACGGGAGAAACAATGAGCAGTTCTTC
clone_size: .; v_call: TRBV30; j_call: TRBJ1-5; d_call: .; cdr3_aa: CAWSVPGRRSQPQHF; cdr3_nt: TGTGCCTGGAGTGTACCTGGGCGGAGAAGCCAGCCCCAGCATTTT
clone_size: .; v_call: TRBV30; j_call: TRBJ2-1; d_call: .; cdr3_aa: CAWSVAHASATQFF; cdr3_nt: TGTGCCTGGAGCGTAGCCCACGCTAGCGCAACCCAGTTCTTC
clone_size: .; v_call: TRBV11-2; j_call: TRBJ1-1; d_call: .; cdr3_aa: CASSATVGLNTEAFF; cdr3_nt: TGTGCCAGCAGTGCAACGGTGGGTTTGAACACTGAAGCTTTCTTT
clone_size: .; v_call: TRBV6-5; j_call: TRBJ2-7; d_call: .; cdr3_aa: CASRLRWSSYEQYF; cdr3_nt: TGTGCCAGCAGACTGAGGTGGAGTTCCTACGAGCAGTACTTC
clone_size: .; v_call: TRBV5-1; j_call: TRBJ2-1; d_call: TRBD1; cdr3_aa: CASSSRDRGSYNEQFF; cdr3_nt: TGCGCCAGCAGCAGCCGGGACAGGGGTTCCTACAATGAGCAGTTCTTC
clone_size: .; v_call: TRBV20-1; j_call: TRBJ2-1; d_call: .; cdr3_aa: CSASNEQFF; cdr3_nt: TGCAGTGCTAGCAATGAGCAGTTCTTC
clone_size: .; v_call: TRBV2; j_call: TRBJ2-2; d_call: TRBD1; cdr3_aa: CASKGQGITGELFF; cdr3_nt: TGTGCCAGCAAGGGACAGGGGATCACCGGGGAGCTGTTTTTT
clone_size: .; v_call: TRBV7-2; j_call: TRBJ1-2; d_call: TRBD1; cdr3_aa: CASSLGGQGSDYGYTF; cdr3_nt: TGTGCCAGCAGCTTAGGGGGACAGGGATCAGACTATGGCTACACCTTC
clone_size: .; v_call: TRBV27; j_call: TRBJ1-4; d_call: TRBD1; cdr3_aa: CASSPGTDWEKLFF; cdr3_nt: TGTGCCAGCAGTCCCGGGACAGATTGGGAAAAACTGTTTTTT
clone_size: .; v_call: TRBV5-1; j_call: TRBJ2-5; d_call: TRBD1; cdr3_aa: CASSLGTGEGETQYF; cdr3_nt: TGCGCCAGCAGCCTCGGGACAGGGGAAGGTGAGACCCAGTACTTC
clone_size: .; v_call: TRBV21-1; j_call: TRBJ2-5; d_call: .; cdr3_aa: CASSKRLNQETQYF; cdr3_nt: TGTGCCAGCAGCAAGAGACTGAACCAAGAGACCCAGTACTTC
clone_size: once; v_call: TRBV5-8; j_call: TRBJ2-3; d_call: .; cdr3_aa: CASSLSSTDTQYF; cdr3_nt: TGTGCCAGCAGCTTGTCCAGCACAGATACGCAGTATTTT
clone_size: .; v_call: TRBV27; j_call: TRBJ2-2; d_call: TRBD1; cdr3_aa: CASSDRDHIIGELFF; cdr3_nt: TGTGCCAGCAGCGACAGGGATCATATCATCGGGGAGCTGTTTTTT
clone_size: .; v_call: TRBV7-9; j_call: TRBJ1-2; d_call: .; cdr3_aa: CASSLDTDYGYTF; cdr3_nt: TGTGCCAGCAGCTTGGACACCGACTATGGCTACACCTTC
clone_size: few; v_call: TRBV29-1; j_call: TRBJ1-1; d_call: TRBD1; cdr3_aa: CSVGTGSTEAFF; cdr3_nt: TGCAGCGTTGGGACAGGTAGCACTGAAGCTTTCTTT
clone_size: once; v_call: TRBV6-5; j_call: TRBJ2-7; d_call: TRBD1; cdr3_aa: CASRTGGARSYEQYF; cdr3_nt: TGTGCCAGCAGAACAGGGGGCGCGAGGTCCTACGAGCAGTACTTC
clone_size: .; v_call: TRBV30; j_call: TRBJ2-3; d_call: .; cdr3_aa: CAWSVPGKDTQYF; cdr3_nt: TGTGCCTGGAGTGTACCGGGCAAAGATACGCAGTATTTT
clone_size: .; v_call: TRBV30; j_call: TRBJ2-6; d_call: .; cdr3_aa: CAWSASSNLNTGANVLTF; cdr3_nt: TGTGCCTGGAGCGCGAGTTCGAACTTAAACACTGGGGCCAACGTCCTGACTTTC
clone_size: .; v_call: TRBV5-1; j_call: TRBJ2-2; d_call: .; cdr3_aa: CASSPRRDRTGIGELFF; cdr3_nt: TGCGCCAGCAGCCCTCGTAGAGACAGGACTGGAATCGGGGAGCTGTTTTTT
clone_size: .; v_call: TRBV2; j_call: TRBJ2-3; d_call: .; cdr3_aa: CASNPPDTQYF; cdr3_nt: TGTGCCAGCAACCCCCCAGATACGCAGTATTTT
clone_size: few; v_call: TRBV5-1; j_call: TRBJ1-1; d_call: .; cdr3_aa: CASSPPTGMDTEAFF; cdr3_nt: TGCGCCAGCAGCCCCCCTACTGGAATGGACACTGAAGCTTTCTTT
clone_size: .; v_call: TRBV29-1; j_call: TRBJ1-4; d_call: TRBD1; cdr3_aa: CSVRVQGGGKLFF; cdr3_nt: TGCAGCGTTCGGGTACAGGGGGGAGGAAAACTGTTTTTT
clone_size: .; v_call: TRBV6-1; j_call: TRBJ1-5; d_call: TRBD1; cdr3_aa: CASSGDRGNQPQHF; cdr3_nt: TGTGCCAGCAGCGGGGACAGGGGGAATCAGCCCCAGCATTTT
clone_size: .; v_call: TRBV29-1; j_call: TRBJ1-3; d_call: .; cdr3_aa: CSVEGDFNGNTIYF; cdr3_nt: TGCAGCGTGGAAGGGGATTTTAATGGAAACACCATATATTTT
clone_size: .; v_call: TRBV27; j_call: TRBJ1-6; d_call: .; cdr3_aa: CASSLYGQRPYNSPLHF; cdr3_nt: TGTGCCAGCAGTTTATATGGACAGAGGCCCTATAATTCACCCCTCCACTTT
clone_size: once; v_call: TRBV6-6; j_call: TRBJ2-5; d_call: TRBD1; cdr3_aa: CASQRGRGETQYF; cdr3_nt: TGTGCCAGCCAAAGGGGGCGCGGTGAGACCCAGTACTTC
clone_size: .; v_call: TRBV5-6; j_call: TRBJ1-1; d_call: .; cdr3_aa: CASSAGQFVRTEAFF; cdr3_nt: TGTGCCAGCAGCGCCGGACAGTTCGTGAGGACTGAAGCTTTCTTT
clone_size: .; v_call: TRBV19; j_call: TRBJ1-6; d_call: .; cdr3_aa: CASSPLISYNSPLHF; cdr3_nt: TGTGCCAGTAGTCCCCTCATCTCCTATAATTCACCCCTCCACTTT
clone_size: few; v_call: TRBV11-2; j_call: TRBJ2-7; d_call: .; cdr3_aa: CASSLDQGYEQYF; cdr3_nt: TGTGCCAGCAGCTTAGATCAGGGGTACGAGCAGTACTTC
clone_size: many; v_call: TRBV4-1; j_call: TRBJ2-7; d_call: TRBD1; cdr3_aa: CASSPTQVQGANEQYF; cdr3_nt: TGCGCCAGCAGCCCCACCCAAGTACAGGGGGCGAACGAGCAGTACTTC
clone_size: .; v_call: TRBV6-1; j_call: TRBJ1-1; d_call: TRBD1; cdr3_aa: CASSTRDRGDTEAFF; cdr3_nt: TGTGCCAGCAGTACACGGGACAGGGGGGACACTGAAGCTTTCTTT
clone_size: .; v_call: TRBV29-1; j_call: TRBJ2-3; d_call: TRBD2; cdr3_aa: CSVNRLAGTTDTQYF; cdr3_nt: TGCAGCGTCAATAGACTAGCGGGGACCACAGATACGCAGTATTTT
clone_size: few; v_call: TRBV29-1; j_call: TRBJ1-1; d_call: .; cdr3_aa: CSVALTLGPEAFF; cdr3_nt: TGCAGCGTCGCCCTGACCTTGGGCCCTGAAGCTTTCTTT
clone_size: .; v_call: TRBV15; j_call: TRBJ1-5; d_call: .; cdr3_aa: CATSRAFSGSNQPQHF; cdr3_nt: TGTGCCACCAGCAGAGCGTTCTCGGGGAGCAATCAGCCCCAGCATTTT
clone_size: .; v_call: TRBV5-1; j_call: TRBJ1-2; d_call: .; cdr3_aa: CASSFTGTPANYGYTF; cdr3_nt: TGCGCCAGCAGCTTTACCGGGACTCCAGCTAACTATGGCTACACCTTC
clone_size: .; v_call: TRBV30; j_call: TRBJ1-1; d_call: .; cdr3_aa: CAWFPGLANTEAFF; cdr3_nt: TGTGCCTGGTTCCCGGGGTTGGCTAACACTGAAGCTTTCTTT
clone_size: .; v_call: TRBV29-1; j_call: TRBJ2-1; d_call: .; cdr3_aa: CSVVTNEQFF; cdr3_nt: TGCAGCGTTGTGACCAATGAGCAGTTCTTC
clone_size: few; v_call: TRBV10-2; j_call: TRBJ1-4; d_call: .; cdr3_aa: CASSESTGEKLFF; cdr3_nt: TGCGCCAGCAGTGAGTCGACGGGGGAAAAACTGTTTTTT
clone_size: .; v_call: TRBV29-1; j_call: TRBJ2-3; d_call: .; cdr3_aa: CSVEEGKGADTQYF; cdr3_nt: TGCAGCGTTGAAGAAGGGAAGGGCGCAGATACGCAGTATTTT
clone_size: .; v_call: TRBV11-2; j_call: TRBJ1-1; d_call: TRBD1; cdr3_aa: CASSPYRGRDTEAFF; cdr3_nt: TGTGCCAGCAGCCCATACAGGGGGCGCGACACTGAAGCTTTCTTT
clone_size: few; v_call: TRBV9; j_call: TRBJ2-1; d_call: TRBD1; cdr3_aa: CASSVAGQGSYNEQFF; cdr3_nt: TGTGCCAGCAGCGTAGCTGGACAGGGCTCCTACAATGAGCAGTTCTTC
clone_size: .; v_call: TRBV5-1; j_call: TRBJ2-7; d_call: .; cdr3_aa: CASSPGGIYEQYF; cdr3_nt: TGCGCCAGCAGCCCTGGGGGGATCTACGAGCAGTACTTC
clone_size: .; v_call: TRBV7-2; j_call: TRBJ2-7; d_call: TRBD2; cdr3_aa: CASSFGTSGGYEQYF; cdr3_nt: TGTGCCAGCAGCTTCGGGACTAGCGGGGGGTACGAGCAGTACTTC
clone_size: .; v_call: TRBV2; j_call: TRBJ2-7; d_call: .; cdr3_aa: CAFGAGQLSEQYF; cdr3_nt: TGTGCCTTCGGAGCGGGACAGCTTTCCGAGCAGTACTTC
clone_size: .; v_call: TRBV30; j_call: TRBJ2-2; d_call: .; cdr3_aa: CAWTWTATGELFF; cdr3_nt: TGTGCCTGGACTTGGACGGCCACCGGGGAGCTGTTTTTT